Below, one T cell receptor beta chain is given with its context. What it recognizes is unknown. The source of the sample is a study of cytomegalovirus exposure and HLA in healthy donors. Study overall: Some 180 million T cells yielded fewer than 120 million unique TCR beta sequences in earlier analysis.

General study results and limits: In presence/absence analyses, roughly uniform sequencing depth across donors was assumed. About 87% or about 30% of the time was how often most TCR beta V segments were productive, according to an earlier analysis. The listing of 150 to 200 TCR beta chains classed them as cytomegalovirus-associated.

PCR employed 60 Vbeta and 13 Jbeta primers. Produced via immunoSEQ multiplex PCR; TCRdb's table is partial and in-frame only. The sample includes some 100,000 clones, approximately 72% of them seen just once. Trimming removed 6 bases at V and 3 bases at J, with 13 bases between. From germline, CDR1 is LNHDA and CDR2 SQIVND (reference sequence). CDR3 length: 14 amino acids. This chain links TRBV19 with TRBJ2-3, with D uncertain. The source material was PBMCs. This TCR was sampled from a female donor in good health and CMV-seropositive. CDR3 nucleotide sequence: TGTGCCAGTAGCGCGCTCTTCACGACAGATACGCAGTATTTT. It codes for CASSALFTTDTQYF.